This TCR beta chain is from a study of human thymus T cells. All donors were healthy Finnish infants who were undergoing corrective surgery to treat congenital heart defects. During surgery, about 0.45-1 mL peripheral blood was drawn from four of eight donors. All available leukocytes, rather than a set cell count, yielded the blood DNA. Study-wide results and limits: In thymic and blood repertoires alike, V and J usage looked biased.

Concerning this clone: Its antigen is unidentified.

V lost 5 bases to trimming and J lost 5 bases, with 18 bases between them. The CDR3 spans 16 residues. Germline V gene lookup returns CDR1 SEHNR and CDR2 FQNEAQ (reference sequence). The assay was immunoSEQ multiplex PCR, and TCRdb's table has in-frame clones only and misses some. The table records 40,000 to 45,000 clones, 94% of them present only once. The J gene is TRBJ1-4, the V gene TRBV7-9, with D perhaps TRBD1 (5 bases). Sequenced: blood. The sequence came from a boy under two years old with a congenital heart defect but otherwise immunologically healthy. The CDR3 sequence is CASSGVRDRKNEKLFF. As DNA, the CDR3 is TGTGCCAGCAGCGGAGTCCGGGACCGCAAAAATGAAAAACTGTTTTTT.